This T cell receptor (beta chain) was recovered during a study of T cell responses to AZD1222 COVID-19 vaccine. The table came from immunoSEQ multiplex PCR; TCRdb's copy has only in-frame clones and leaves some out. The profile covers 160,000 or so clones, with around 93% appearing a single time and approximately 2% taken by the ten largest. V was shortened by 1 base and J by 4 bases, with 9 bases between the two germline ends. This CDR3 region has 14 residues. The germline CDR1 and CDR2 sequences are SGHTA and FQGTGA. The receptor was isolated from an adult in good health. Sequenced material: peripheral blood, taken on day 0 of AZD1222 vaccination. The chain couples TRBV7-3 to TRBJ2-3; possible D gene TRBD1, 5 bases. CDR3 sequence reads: CASSLKAGPDTQYF. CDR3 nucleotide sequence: TGTGCCAGCAGCTTAAAGGCAGGGCCAGATACGCAGTATTTT.